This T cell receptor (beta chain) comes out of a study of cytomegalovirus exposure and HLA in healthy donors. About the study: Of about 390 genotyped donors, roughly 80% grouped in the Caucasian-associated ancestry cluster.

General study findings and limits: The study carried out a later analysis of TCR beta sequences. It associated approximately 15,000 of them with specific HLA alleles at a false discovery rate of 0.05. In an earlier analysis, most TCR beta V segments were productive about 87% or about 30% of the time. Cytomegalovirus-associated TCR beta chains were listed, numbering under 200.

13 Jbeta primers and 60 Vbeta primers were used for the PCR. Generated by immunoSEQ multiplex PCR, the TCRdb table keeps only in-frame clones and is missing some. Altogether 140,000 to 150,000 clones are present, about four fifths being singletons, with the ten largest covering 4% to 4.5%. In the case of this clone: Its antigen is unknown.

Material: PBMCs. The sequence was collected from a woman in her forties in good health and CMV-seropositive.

The CDR3 nucleotides read TGCGCCAGCAGCGATACTAGCGGGGGGGATACGCAGTATTTT. Its translation is CASSDTSGGDTQYF. V usage is TRBV5-1 and J usage is TRBJ2-3; TRBD2 agrees at 12 bases. V was pared by 4 bases and J by 6 bases, with 3 bases of the junction left unmatched. CDR3 length equals 14 residues. Looked up from germline, CDR1 is SGHRS and CDR2 is YFSETQ.